Described below is a single T cell receptor (beta chain) sequence and its context. This sample was included in a study of blood T cell repertoires in COVID-19. Overall study context: The United States, Italy and Spain provided the acute and convalescent COVID-19 samples.

Germline V gene sequence: CDR1 MGHDK, CDR2 SYGVNS. This CDR3 is built from 18 residues. V lost 3 bases and J lost 5; bases outside the gene matches: 13. Only in-frame clones appear in the TCRdb table, and some are missing; sequencing was by immunoSEQ multiplex PCR. The data show 45,000 to 55,000 clones, with less than 90% seen just once and under 6% held by the top ten. The genes are TRBV25-1 and TRBJ2-5; 12 bases match TRBD2. This sequence originates from a human donor in a cohort sampled during active COVID-19. The specimen sequenced was peripheral blood. The CDR3 sequence is CASSDWLAGGRKRETQYF. DNA for the CDR3: TGTGCCAGCAGTGACTGGCTAGCGGGGGGGCGGAAAAGGGAGACCCAGTACTTC.